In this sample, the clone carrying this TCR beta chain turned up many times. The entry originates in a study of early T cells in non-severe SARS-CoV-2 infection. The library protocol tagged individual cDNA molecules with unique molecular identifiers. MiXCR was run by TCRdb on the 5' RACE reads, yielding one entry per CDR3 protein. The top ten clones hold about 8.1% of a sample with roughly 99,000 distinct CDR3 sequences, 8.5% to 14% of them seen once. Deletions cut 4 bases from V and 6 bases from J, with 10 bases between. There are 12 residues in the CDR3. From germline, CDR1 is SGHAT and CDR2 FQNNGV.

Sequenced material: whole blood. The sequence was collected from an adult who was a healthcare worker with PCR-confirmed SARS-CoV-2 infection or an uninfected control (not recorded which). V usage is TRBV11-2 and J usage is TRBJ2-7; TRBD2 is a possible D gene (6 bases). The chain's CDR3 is CASSYTGSEQYF. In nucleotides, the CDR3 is TGTGCCAGCAGCTATACCGGGAGCGAGCAGTACTTC.